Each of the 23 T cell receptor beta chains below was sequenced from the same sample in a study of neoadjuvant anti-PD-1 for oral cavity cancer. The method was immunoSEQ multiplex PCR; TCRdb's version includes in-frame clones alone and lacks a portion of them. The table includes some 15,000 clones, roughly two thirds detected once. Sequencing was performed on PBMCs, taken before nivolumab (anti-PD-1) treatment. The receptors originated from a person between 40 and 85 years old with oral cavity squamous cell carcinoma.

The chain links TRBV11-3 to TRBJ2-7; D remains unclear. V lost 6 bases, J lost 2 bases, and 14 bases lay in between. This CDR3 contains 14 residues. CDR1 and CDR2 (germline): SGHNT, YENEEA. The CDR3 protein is CASRGKADPYEQYF. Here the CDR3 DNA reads TGTGCCAGCAGAGGCAAGGCAGACCCCTACGAGCAGTACTTC. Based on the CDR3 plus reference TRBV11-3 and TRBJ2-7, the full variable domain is EAGVVQSPRYKIIEKKQPVAFWCNPISGHNTLYWYLQNLGQGPELLIRYENEEAVDDSQLPKDRFSAERLKGVDSTLKIQPAELGDSAVYLCASRGKADPYEQYFGPGTRLTVT.

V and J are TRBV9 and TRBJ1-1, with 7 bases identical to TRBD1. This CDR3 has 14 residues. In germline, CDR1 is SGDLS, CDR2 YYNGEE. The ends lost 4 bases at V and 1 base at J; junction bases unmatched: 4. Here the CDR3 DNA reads TGTGCCAGCAGCACGACAGGGTGGAACACTGAAGCTTTCTTT. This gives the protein CASSTTGWNTEAFF. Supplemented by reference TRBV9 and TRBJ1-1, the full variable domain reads DSGVTQTPKHLITATGQRVTLRCSPRSGDLSVYWYQQSLDQGLQFLIQYYNGEERAKGNILERFSAQQFPDLHSELNLSSLELGDSALYFCASSTTGWNTEAFFGQGTRLTVV.

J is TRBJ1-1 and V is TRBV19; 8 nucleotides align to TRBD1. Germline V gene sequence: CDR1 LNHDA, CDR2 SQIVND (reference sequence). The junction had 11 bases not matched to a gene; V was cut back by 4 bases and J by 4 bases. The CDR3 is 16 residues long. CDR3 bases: TGTGCCAGTAGTACAACAAGGACAGGGAGATTCACTGAAGCTTTCTTT. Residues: CASSTTRTGRFTEAFF.

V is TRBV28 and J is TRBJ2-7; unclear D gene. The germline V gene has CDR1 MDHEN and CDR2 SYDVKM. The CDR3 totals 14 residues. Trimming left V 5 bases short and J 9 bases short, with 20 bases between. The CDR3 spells CASSTTDKLGGQYF. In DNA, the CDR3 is TGTGCCAGCAGTACGACTGACAAGCTCGGCGGGCAGTACTTC.

Here the CDR3 DNA reads TGTGCCAGCAGCACCGCAGGGTTGGCCTATGGCTACACCTTC. Its protein product is CASSTAGLAYGYTF. The rearrangement uses TRBV28 and TRBJ1-2; possibly TRBD1 for D (5 bases). With 6 bases removed from V and 4 bases from J, the gap between germline ends came to 15 bases. The CDR3 has 14 residues. Germline V gives CDR1 MDHEN, CDR2 SYDVKM.

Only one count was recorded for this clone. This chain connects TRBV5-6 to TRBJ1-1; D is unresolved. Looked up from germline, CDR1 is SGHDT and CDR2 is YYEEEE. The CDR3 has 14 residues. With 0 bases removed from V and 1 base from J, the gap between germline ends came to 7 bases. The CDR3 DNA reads TGTGCCAGCAGCTTGGGGGCAGGGAACACTGAAGCTTTCTTT. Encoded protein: CASSLGAGNTEAFF.

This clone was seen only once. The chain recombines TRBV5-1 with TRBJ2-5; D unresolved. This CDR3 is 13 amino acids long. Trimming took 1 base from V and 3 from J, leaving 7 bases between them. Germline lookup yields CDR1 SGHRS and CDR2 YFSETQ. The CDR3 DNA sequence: TGCGCCAGCAGCTTGCGTAGGGAAGAGACCCAGTACTTC. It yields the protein CASSLRREETQYF.

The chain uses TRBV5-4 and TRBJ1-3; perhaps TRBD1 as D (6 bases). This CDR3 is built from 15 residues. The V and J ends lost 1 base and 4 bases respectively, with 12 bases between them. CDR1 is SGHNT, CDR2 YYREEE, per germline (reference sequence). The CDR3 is CASSLMGAGGNTIYF. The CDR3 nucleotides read TGTGCCAGCAGCTTGATGGGGGCGGGGGGAAACACCATATATTTT. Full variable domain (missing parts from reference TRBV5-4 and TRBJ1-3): ETGVTQSPTHLIKTRGQQVTLRCSSQSGHNTVSWYQQALGQGPQFIFQYYREEENGRGNFPPRFSGLQFPNYSSELNVNALELDDSALYLCASSLMGAGGNTIYFGEGSWLTVV.

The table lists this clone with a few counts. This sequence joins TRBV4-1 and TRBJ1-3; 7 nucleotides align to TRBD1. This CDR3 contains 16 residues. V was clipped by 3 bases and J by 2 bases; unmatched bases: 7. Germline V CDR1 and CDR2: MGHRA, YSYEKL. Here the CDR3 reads CASSHRTGSAGNTIYF. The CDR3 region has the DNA TGCGCCAGCAGCCATAGGACAGGATCTGCTGGAAACACCATATATTTT.

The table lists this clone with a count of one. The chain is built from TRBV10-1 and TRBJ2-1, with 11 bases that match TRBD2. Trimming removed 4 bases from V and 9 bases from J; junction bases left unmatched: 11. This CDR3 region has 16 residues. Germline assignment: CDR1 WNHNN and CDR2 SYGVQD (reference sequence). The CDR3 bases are TGCGCCAGCAGTGCGTATAGCGGGGGGGCACGGGTTGAGCAGTTCTTC. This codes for CASSAYSGGARVEQFF.

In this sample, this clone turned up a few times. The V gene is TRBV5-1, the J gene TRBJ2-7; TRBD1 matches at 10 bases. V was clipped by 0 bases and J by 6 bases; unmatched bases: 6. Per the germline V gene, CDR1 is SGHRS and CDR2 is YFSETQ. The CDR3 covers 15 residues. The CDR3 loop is CASSLGGTGESEQYF. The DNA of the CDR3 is TGCGCCAGCAGCTTGGGAGGGACAGGGGAGTCCGAGCAGTACTTC.

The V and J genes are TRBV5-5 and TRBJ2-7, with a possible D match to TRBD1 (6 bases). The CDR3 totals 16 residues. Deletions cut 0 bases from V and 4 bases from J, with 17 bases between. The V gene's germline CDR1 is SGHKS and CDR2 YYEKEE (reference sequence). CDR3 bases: TGTGCCAGCAGCTTGGATCCGGCAGGGGTTAGGTACGAGCAGTACTTC. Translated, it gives CASSLDPAGVRYEQYF.

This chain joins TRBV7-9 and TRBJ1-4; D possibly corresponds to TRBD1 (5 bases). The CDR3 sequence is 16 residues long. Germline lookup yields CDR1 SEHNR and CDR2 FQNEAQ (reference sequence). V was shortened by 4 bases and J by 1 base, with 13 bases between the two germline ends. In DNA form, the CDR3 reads TGTGCCAGCAGCTCGCGACTAGGGGAAACTAATGAAAAACTGTTTTTT. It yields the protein CASSSRLGETNEKLFF.

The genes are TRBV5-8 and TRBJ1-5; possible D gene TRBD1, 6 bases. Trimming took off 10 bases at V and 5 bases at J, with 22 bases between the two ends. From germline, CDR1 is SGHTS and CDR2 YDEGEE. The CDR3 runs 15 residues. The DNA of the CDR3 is TGTGCCGGACGCCCCCGGGGCACAGGGTATCAGCCCCAGCATTTT. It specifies CAGRPRGTGYQPQHF.

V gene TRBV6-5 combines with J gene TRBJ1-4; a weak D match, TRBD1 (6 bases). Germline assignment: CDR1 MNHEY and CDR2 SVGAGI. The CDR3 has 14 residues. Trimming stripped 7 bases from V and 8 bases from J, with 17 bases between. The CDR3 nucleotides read TGTGCCAGCAAAAGGGGGAAGGTTGGGGAAAAACTGTTTTTT. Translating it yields CASKRGKVGEKLFF.

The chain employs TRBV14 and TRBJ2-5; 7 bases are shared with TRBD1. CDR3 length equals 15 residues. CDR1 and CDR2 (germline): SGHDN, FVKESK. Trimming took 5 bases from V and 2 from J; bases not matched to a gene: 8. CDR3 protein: CASSSRPGQQETQYF. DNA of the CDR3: TGTGCCAGCAGCTCCCGTCCGGGACAGCAAGAGACCCAGTACTTC. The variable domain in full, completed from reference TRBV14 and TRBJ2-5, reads EAGVTQFPSHSVIEKGQTVTLRCDPISGHDNLYWYRRVMGKEIKFLLHFVKESKQDESGMPNNRFLAERTGGTYSTLKVQPAELEDSGVYFCASSSRPGQQETQYFGPGTRLLVL.

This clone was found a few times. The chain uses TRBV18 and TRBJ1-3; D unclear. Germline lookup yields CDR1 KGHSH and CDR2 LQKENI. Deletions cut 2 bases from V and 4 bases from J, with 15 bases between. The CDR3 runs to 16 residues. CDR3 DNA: TGTGCCAGCTCACCAGTTCGCCGGCAGGACGGAAACACCATATATTTT. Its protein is CASSPVRRQDGNTIYF.

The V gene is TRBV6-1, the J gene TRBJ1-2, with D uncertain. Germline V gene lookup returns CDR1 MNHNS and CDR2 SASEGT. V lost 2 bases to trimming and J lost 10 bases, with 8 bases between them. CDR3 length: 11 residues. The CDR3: CASSEWRDYTF. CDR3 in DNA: TGTGCCAGCAGTGAATGGAGAGACTACACCTTC.

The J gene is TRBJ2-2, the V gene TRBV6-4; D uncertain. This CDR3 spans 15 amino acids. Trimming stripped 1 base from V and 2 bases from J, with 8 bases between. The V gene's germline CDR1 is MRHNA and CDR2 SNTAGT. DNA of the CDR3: TGTGCCAGCAGTGACTTGGAAGGAAACACCGGGGAGCTGTTTTTT. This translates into CASSDLEGNTGELFF.

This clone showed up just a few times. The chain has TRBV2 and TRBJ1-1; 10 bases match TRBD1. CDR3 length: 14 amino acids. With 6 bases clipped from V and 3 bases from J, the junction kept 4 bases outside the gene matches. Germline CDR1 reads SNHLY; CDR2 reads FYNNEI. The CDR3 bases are TGTGCCAGCAGGGGACAGGGGTGGGACACTGAAGCTTTCTTT. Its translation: CASRGQGWDTEAFF.

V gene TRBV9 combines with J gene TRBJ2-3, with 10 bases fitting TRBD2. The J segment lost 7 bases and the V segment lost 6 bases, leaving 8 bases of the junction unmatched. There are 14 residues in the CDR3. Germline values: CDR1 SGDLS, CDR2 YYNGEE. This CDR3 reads CASNLAGVENTQYF. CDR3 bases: TGTGCCAGCAACCTAGCGGGAGTAGAAAATACGCAGTATTTT. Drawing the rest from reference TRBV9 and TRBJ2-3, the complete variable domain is DSGVTQTPKHLITATGQRVTLRCSPRSGDLSVYWYQQSLDQGLQFLIQYYNGEERAKGNILERFSAQQFPDLHSELNLSSLELGDSALYFCASNLAGVENTQYFGPGTRLTVL.

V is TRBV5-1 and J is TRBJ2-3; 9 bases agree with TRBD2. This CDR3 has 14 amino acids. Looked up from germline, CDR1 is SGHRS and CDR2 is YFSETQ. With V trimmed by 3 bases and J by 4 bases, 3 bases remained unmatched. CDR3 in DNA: TGCGCCAGCAGCTATGGACTAGCGCCAGATACGCAGTATTTT. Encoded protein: CASSYGLAPDTQYF.

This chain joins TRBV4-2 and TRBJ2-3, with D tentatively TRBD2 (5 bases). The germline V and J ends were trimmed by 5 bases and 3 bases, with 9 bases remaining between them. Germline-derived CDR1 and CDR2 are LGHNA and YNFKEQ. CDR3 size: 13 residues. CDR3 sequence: CASSDPGTDTQYF. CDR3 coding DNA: TGTGCCAGCAGCGACCCGGGAACAGATACGCAGTATTTT.